This TCR beta chain was observed in a study of blood T cell repertoires in COVID-19. The wider study: The analysed material was cDNA or gDNA that came from T cells, B-cell-depleted T cells, or PBMCs.

The CDR3 length is 15 residues. CDR1 is SEHNR, CDR2 FQNEAQ, per germline (reference sequence). V gave up 4 bases and J gave up 0 bases; unmatched junction bases: 4. This clone occurred many times. Per the original methods: Estimates of nucleated cell counts were drawn from the amplification of reference gene primers. Here immunoSEQ multiplex PCR was the method, and the copy in TCRdb shows in-frame clones only, minus some. V and J calls plus clone size are reproduced from that table; the DNA served to infer D and trimming. The data show about 480,000 clones, with approximately 90% seen just once and 1.5% to 2% held by the top ten.

The chain links TRBV7-9 to TRBJ2-3; 7 bases agree with TRBD2. This clonotype originated in a woman in her 40s who had recovered from COVID-19. Material: PBMCs or T cells enriched from blood (not recorded which). The CDR3 region is CASSSGTTSTDTQYF. The CDR3 DNA is TGTGCCAGCAGCTCGGGGACTACTAGCACAGATACGCAGTATTTT.